This TCR beta chain emerged from a study of blood T cells in healthy people across ages. Then a second PCR, running about 7 to 11 cycles, was carried out with a sample-barcoded 5' primer and a J-beta primer mix. The template-switch adaptor, which had 12 random nucleotides, put a tag on each cDNA molecule. One entry per CDR3 protein results from TCRdb running MiXCR on the 5' RACE reads. The sample has roughly 1.5 million distinct CDR3 sequences; less than 45% are singletons. A note on this clonotype: Antigen: not known.

CDR1 and CDR2 (germline): MDHEN, SYDVKM. Trimming stripped 5 bases from V and 4 bases from J, with 14 bases between. The CDR3 sequence is 14 residues long. Study-wide points: Unsorted PBMCs blocked a conclusive comparison of naive and antigen-experienced cells.

The draw of peripheral blood yielded 8.5 to 10 milliliters from each donor. V gene TRBV28 combines with J gene TRBJ1-1; weak D call: TRBD1 (6 bases). Sequenced: blood. The clonotype originates from a woman between 18 and 29 years old in good health. As DNA, the CDR3 is TGTGCCAGCAGTGTACCAGGGGCCGGCACTGAAGCTTTCTTT. This encodes CASSVPGAGTEAFF. The variable domain in full, with the rest retrieved from reference TRBV28 and TRBJ1-1, is DVKVTQSSRYLVKRTGEKVFLECVQDMDHENMFWYRQDPGLGLRLIYFSYDVKMKEKGDIPEGYSVSREKKERFSLILESASTNQTSMYLCASSVPGAGTEAFFGQGTRLTVV.